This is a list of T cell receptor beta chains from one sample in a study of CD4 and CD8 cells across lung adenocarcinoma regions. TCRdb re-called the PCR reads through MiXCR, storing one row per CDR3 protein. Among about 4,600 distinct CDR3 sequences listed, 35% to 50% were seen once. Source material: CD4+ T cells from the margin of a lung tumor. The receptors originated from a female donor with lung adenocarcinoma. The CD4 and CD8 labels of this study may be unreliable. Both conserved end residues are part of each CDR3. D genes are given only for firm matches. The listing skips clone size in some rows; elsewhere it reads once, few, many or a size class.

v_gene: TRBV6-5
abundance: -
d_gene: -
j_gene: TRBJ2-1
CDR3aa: CASRYSRRDTQYF
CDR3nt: TGTGCCAGCCGTTACTCGAGAAGAGATACGCAGTATTTC

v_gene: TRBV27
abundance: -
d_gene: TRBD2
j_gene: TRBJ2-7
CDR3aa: CASRMRGGGSYEQYF
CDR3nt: TGTGCCAGCCGAATGCGGGGGGGGGGATCGTACGAGCAGTACTTC

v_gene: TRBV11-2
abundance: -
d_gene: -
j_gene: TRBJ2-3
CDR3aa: CASSLDPRDTQYF
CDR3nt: TGTGCCAGCAGCTTAGACCCTAGGGATACGCAGTATTTT

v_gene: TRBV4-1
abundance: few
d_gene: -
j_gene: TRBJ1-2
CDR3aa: CASSQGPGTYYGYTF
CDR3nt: TGCGCCAGCAGCCAAGGACCAGGAACCTACTATGGCTACACCTTC

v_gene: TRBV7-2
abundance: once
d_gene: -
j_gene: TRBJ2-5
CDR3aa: CAGSLGGGIDTQYF
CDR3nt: TGTGCCGGCAGCTTGGGCGGGGGCATAGATACGCAGTATTTC

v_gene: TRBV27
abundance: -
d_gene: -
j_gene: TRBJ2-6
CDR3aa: CASSFLGVGANVLTF
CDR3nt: TGTGCCAGCAGTTTTCTGGGGGTTGGGGCCAACGTCCTGACTTTC

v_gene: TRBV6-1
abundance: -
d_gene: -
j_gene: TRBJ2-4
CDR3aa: CASGLGVGAKDTQYF
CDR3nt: TGTGCCAGCGGGCTCGGGGTGGGAGCCAAAGACACCCAGTACTTC

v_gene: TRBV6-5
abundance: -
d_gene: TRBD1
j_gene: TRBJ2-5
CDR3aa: CASSSYDRGGETQYF
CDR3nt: TGTGCCAGCAGTTCCTACGACAGGGGTGGGGAGACCCAGTACTTC

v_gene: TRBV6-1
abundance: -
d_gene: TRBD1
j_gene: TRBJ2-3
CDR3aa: CASSIQGGQGIVLVTQYF
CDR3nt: TGTGCCAGCAGTATTCAGGGGGGACAGGGGATTGTTTTGGTTACGCAGTATTTT

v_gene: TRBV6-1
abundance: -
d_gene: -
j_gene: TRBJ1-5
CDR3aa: CASSDAPRGCNQPQHF
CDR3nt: TGTGCCAGCAGTGATGCTCCCAGGGGCTGTAATCAGCCCCAGCACTTT

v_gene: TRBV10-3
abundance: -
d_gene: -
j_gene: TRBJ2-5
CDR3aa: CATHLLETQYF
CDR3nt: TGTGCCACCCATTTGTTGGAGACCCAGTACTTC

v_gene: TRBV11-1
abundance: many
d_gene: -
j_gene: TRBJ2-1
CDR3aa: CASSLGIERFDEQFF
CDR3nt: TGTGCCAGCAGCTTAGGAATAGAAAGGTTCGATGAGCAGTTCTTC

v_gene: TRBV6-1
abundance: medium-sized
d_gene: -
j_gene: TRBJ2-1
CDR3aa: CASGRGNEQFF
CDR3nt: TGTGCCAGCGGGAGGGGGAATGAGCAGTTCTTC

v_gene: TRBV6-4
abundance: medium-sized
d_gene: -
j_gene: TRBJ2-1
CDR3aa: CASSAGSYNEQFF
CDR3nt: TGTGCCAGCAGTGCGGGCTCCTACAATGAGCAGTTCTTC

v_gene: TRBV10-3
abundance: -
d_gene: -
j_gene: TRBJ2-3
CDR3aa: CHGIRTDTQYF
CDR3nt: TGTCACGGTATTAGGACAGATACGCAGTATTTT

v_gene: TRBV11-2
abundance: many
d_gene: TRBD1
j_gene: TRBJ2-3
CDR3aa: CASSLVSRQGGDTQYF
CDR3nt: TGTGCCAGCAGCTTAGTCTCGAGACAGGGGGGAGATACGCAGTATTTT

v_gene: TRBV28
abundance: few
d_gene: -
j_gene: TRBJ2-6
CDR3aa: CASSLLLAGANVLTF
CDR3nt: TGTGCCAGCAGTTTACTATTGGCTGGGGCCAACGTCCTGACTTTC

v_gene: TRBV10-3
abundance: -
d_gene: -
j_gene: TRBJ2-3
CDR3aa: CAISAGGRDADTQYF
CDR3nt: TGTGCCATCAGTGCGGGGGGCCGGGACGCAGATACGCAGTATTTC

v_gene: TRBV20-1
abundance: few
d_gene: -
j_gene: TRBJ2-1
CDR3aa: CSARGGRDSSYNEQFF
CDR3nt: TGCAGTGCTAGAGGGGGAAGGGACTCATCCTACAATGAGCAGTTCTTC

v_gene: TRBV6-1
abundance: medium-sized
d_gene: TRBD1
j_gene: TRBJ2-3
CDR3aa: CASRDRDADTQYF
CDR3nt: TGTGCCAGCAGGGACAGGGATGCAGATACGCAGTATTTT

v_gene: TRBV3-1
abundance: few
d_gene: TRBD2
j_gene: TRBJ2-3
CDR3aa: CASSQDMRRGLAGIDTQYF
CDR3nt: TGTGCCAGCAGCCAAGATATGAGGAGGGGACTAGCGGGGATAGATACGCAGTATTTT

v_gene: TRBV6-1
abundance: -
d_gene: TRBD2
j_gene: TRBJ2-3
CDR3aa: CAGGGAGGGDTQYF
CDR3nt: TGTGCGGGGGGAGGGGCGGGAGGGGGAGATACGCAGTATTTT